Shown below are 13 T cell receptor beta chains from a single sample sequenced in a study of blood T cell repertoires in COVID-19. Sequencing was performed with immunoSEQ multiplex PCR; in TCRdb, only in-frame clones are kept and a portion is missing. The sample lists about 200,000 clones, roughly nine tenths occurring once. What was sequenced was PBMCs or T cells enriched from blood (not recorded which). The receptor set was obtained from a young woman who had recovered from COVID-19.

This chain connects TRBV5-1 to TRBJ2-3; the D gene is possibly TRBD1 (6 bases). The germline gives CDR1 SGHRS, CDR2 YFSETQ. The germline V and J ends were trimmed by 0 bases and 0 bases, with 8 bases remaining between them. CDR3 length: 15 amino acids. The CDR3 loop reads CASSLGTASTDTQYF. As DNA, the CDR3 is TGCGCCAGCAGCTTGGGGACAGCTAGCACAGATACGCAGTATTTT.

This rearrangement joins TRBV6-1 to TRBJ2-3, with 7 bases that match TRBD2. V shed 0 bases, J shed 0 bases, and the junction held 0 bases outside the gene matches. The CDR3 runs to 15 residues. Germline loops: CDR1 MNHNS, CDR2 SASEGT. CDR3 region: CASSEASGSTDTQYF. CDR3 in DNA: TGTGCCAGCAGTGAAGCTAGCGGGAGCACAGATACGCAGTATTTT.

The rearrangement links TRBV18 to TRBJ1-1; 11 nucleotides line up with TRBD1. Trimming cost V 6 bases and J 4 bases; bases outside gene matches: 7. The length of the CDR3 is 15 residues. Germline V gene lookup returns CDR1 KGHSH and CDR2 LQKENI. The CDR3 spells CASSAGTGGSTEAFF. For the CDR3, the DNA is TGTGCCAGCTCTGCCGGGACAGGGGGTAGCACTGAAGCTTTCTTT.

This rearrangement joins TRBV7-3 to TRBJ2-7, with D maybe TRBD2 (6 bases). CDR3 size: 14 residues. The germline V gene encodes CDR1 SGHTA and CDR2 FQGTGA. V was trimmed by 5 bases and J by 3 bases, leaving 14 bases between them. Written as DNA, the CDR3 is TGTGCCAGCAGCCGGATGGGCGGGGACTACGAGCAGTACTTC. This gives the protein CASSRMGGDYEQYF.

The gene calls are TRBV30 and TRBJ2-1, with TRBD2 matching 9 bases. The length of the CDR3 is 15 residues. Germline V gene sequence: CDR1 GTSNPN, CDR2 SVGIG (reference sequence). V shed 3 bases, J shed 7 bases, and the junction held 10 bases outside the gene matches. CDR3 in amino acids: CAWSNGLASGNEQFF. The CDR3 nucleotides are TGTGCCTGGAGCAACGGACTAGCGAGTGGGAATGAGCAGTTCTTC.

The CDR3 is CASSDGGTNTEAFF. CDR3 DNA sequence: TGTGCCAGCAGTGACGGGGGGACCAACACTGAAGCTTTCTTT. The chain employs TRBV6-4 and TRBJ1-1; TRBD1 is a possible D gene (5 bases). The CDR3 extends over 14 amino acids. Germline V gives CDR1 MRHNA, CDR2 SNTAGT. Trimming stripped 2 bases from V and 2 bases from J, with 9 bases between.

V usage is TRBV4-2 and J usage is TRBJ2-7, with 7 bases that match TRBD1. Losses at the gene ends were 2 bases for V and 4 bases for J; bases not matched to a gene: 8. The germline CDR1 and CDR2 sequences are LGHNA and YNFKEQ. The CDR3 contains 15 residues. The CDR3 nucleotides are TGTGCCAGCAGCCAAAGGGACAGCCGAGGGTACGAGCAGTACTTC. Its protein is CASSQRDSRGYEQYF.

V is TRBV14 and J is TRBJ2-5; 8 nucleotides line up with TRBD2. Looked up from germline, CDR1 is SGHDN and CDR2 is FVKESK. V lost 4 bases to trimming and J lost 1 base; unmatched junction nucleotides: 11. The CDR3 extends over 17 amino acids. As DNA, the CDR3 is TGTGCCAGCAGCCCCCGCGGGGGGCCCCAGGGCCAAGAGACCCAGTACTTC. This codes for CASSPRGGPQGQETQYF.

The V gene is TRBV9, the J gene TRBJ2-1; 9 nucleotides agree with TRBD1. V dropped 3 bases and J dropped 7; count of bases not matched to a gene: 5. This CDR3 has 14 amino acids. CDR1 and CDR2 from the germline V gene are SGDLS and YYNGEE. The CDR3 DNA is TGTGCCAGCAGCGCCCACAGGGGGCAGAATGAGCAGTTCTTC. Its translation is CASSAHRGQNEQFF.

This chain connects TRBV6-5 to TRBJ1-1; the D is unclear. Germline CDR1 and CDR2: MNHEY and SVGAGI. The CDR3 has 15 amino acids. Trimming pared 0 bases from V and 1 base from J, leaving 9 bases between. The CDR3 here is CASSYSGRPNTEAFF. CDR3 bases: TGTGCCAGCAGTTACTCGGGGAGACCGAACACTGAAGCTTTCTTT.

The chain employs TRBV28 and TRBJ2-7; TRBD1 agrees at 7 bases. CDR1 is MDHEN, CDR2 SYDVKM, per germline. V shed 6 bases, J shed 6 bases, and the junction held 14 bases outside the gene matches. The CDR3 has 15 amino acids. Here the CDR3 DNA reads TGTGCCAGCAGCCCTAGGACAGGTTGGGATTCCGAGCAGTACTTC. It yields the protein CASSPRTGWDSEQYF.

The chain carries TRBV7-9 and TRBJ1-2; TRBD1 aligns across 7 bases. The CDR3 is 13 residues long. The junction had 2 bases not matched to a gene; V was cut back by 5 bases and J by 2 bases. Germline V gene lookup returns CDR1 SEHNR and CDR2 FQNEAQ (reference sequence). This CDR3 is CASSKGGNYGYTF. CDR3 DNA sequence: TGTGCCAGCAGCAAAGGGGGCAACTATGGCTACACCTTC.

V is TRBV3-1 (or the pseudogene TRBV3-2) and J is TRBJ1-2, with a tentative D call TRBD1 (5 bases). Germline V gene lookup returns CDR1 LGHDT and CDR2 YNNKEL (reference sequence). This CDR3 is built from 13 residues. V gave up 6 bases and J gave up 2 bases, with 10 bases separating them. CDR3 nucleotides: TGTGCCAGCAGTCGACAGTTAAACTATGGCTACACCTTC. This gives the protein CASSRQLNYGYTF.